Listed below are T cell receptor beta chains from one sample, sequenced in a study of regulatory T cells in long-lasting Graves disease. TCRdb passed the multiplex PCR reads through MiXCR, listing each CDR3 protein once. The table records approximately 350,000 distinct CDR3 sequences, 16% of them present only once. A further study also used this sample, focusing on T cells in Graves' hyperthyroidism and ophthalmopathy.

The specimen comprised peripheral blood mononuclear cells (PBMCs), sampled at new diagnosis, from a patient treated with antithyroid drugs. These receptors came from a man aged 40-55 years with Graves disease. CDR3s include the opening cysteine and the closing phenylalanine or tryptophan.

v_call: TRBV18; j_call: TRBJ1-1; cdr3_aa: CASSHKNLQGDTEAFF
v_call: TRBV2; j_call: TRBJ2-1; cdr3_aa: CASSESKTRSYNEQFF
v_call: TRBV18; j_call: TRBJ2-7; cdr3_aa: CASSPTGDPKYEQYF
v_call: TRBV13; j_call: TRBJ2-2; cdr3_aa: CASSSSEELFF
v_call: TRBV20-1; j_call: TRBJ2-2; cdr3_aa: CSASPGYTGELFF
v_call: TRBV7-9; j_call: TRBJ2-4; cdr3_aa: CASSGTTGIAKNIQYF
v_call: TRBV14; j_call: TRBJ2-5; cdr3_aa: CASSPEWGGTQETQYF
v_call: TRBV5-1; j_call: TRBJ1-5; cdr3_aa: CASSLEPGGHQPQHF
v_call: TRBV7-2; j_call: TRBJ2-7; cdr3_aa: CASSVVSAGGAYEQYF
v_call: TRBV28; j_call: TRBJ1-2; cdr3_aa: CASKGGWRANYGYTF
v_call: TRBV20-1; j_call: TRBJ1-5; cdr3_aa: CSAHSGRSSNQPQHF
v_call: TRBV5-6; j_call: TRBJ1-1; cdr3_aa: CASSLTGFTEAFF
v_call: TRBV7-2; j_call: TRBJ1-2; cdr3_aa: CASSERTDGYTF
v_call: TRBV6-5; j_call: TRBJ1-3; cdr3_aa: CASSYGRGQGRNTIYF
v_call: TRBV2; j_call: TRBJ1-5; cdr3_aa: CAGTIGQGRQPQHF
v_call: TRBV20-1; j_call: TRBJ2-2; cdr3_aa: CSARTTTGELFF
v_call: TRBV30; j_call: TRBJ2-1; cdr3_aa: CAQGASYNEQFF
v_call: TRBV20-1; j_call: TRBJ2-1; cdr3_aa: CSASRPRGGAVDEQFF
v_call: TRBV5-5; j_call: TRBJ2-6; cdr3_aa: CASSLWAGTSGANVLTF
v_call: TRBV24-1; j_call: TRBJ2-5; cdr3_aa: CATSDRTGGAMETQYF
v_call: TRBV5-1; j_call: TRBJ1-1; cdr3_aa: CASSPRDGGRNTEAFF
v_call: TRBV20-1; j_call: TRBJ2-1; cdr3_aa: CSARDPLLNEQFF
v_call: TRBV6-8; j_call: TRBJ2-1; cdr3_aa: CDSSFYICSATTNSYNEQFF
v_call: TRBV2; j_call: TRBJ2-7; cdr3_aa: CASSNPLRTGFYEQYF
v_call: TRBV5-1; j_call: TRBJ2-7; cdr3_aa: CASSDTSGGGEQYF
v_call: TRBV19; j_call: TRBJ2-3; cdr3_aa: CASRDRAYADTQYF
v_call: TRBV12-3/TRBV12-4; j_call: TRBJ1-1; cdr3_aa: CASSSDRVTEAFF
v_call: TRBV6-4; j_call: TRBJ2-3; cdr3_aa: CASSERLRTTDTQYF
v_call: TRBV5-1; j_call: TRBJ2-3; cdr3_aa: CASSLSGGAGDTQYF
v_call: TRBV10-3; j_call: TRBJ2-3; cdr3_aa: CAISLAGISDTQYF
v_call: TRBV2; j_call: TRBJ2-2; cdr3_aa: CASSPDLLGESGELFF
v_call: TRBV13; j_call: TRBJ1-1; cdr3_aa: CASSERGPEAFF
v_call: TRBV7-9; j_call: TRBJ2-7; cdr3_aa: CASSLAREILSYEQYF
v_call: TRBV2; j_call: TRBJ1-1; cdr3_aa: CASSRGPNTEVFF
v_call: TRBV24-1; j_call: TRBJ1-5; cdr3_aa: CATSEPGDQPQHF
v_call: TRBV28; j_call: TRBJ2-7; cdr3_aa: CASYQRYEQYF
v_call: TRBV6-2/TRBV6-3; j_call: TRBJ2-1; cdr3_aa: CASSTRLAVSYNEQFF
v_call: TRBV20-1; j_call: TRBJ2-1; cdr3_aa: CSAAPSGGFNEQFF
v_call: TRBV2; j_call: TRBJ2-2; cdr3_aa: CASSDQDTRELFF
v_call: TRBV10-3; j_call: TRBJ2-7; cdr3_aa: CAISDIRSSYEQYF
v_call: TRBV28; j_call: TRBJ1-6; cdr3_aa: CASSSLSARAGSSPLHF